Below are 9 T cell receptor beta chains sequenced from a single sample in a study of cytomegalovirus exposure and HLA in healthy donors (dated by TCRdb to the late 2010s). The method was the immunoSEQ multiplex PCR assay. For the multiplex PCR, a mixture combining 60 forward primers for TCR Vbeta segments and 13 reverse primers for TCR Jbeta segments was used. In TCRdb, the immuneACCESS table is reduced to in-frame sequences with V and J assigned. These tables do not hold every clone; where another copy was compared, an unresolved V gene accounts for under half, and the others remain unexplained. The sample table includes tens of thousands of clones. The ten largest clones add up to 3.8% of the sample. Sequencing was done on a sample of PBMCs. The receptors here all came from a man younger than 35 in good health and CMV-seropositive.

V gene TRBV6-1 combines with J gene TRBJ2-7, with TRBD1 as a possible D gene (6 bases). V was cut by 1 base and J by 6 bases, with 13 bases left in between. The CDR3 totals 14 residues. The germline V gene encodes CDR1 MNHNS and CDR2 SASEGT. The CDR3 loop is CASSEDRANSEQYF. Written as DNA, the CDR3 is TGTGCCAGCAGTGAAGACAGGGCAAACAGCGAGCAGTACTTC.

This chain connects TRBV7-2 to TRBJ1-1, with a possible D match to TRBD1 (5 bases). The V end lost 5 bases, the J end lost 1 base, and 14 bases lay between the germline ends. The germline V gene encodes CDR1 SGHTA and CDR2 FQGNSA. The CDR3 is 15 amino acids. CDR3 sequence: CASSPRATENTEAFF. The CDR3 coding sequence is TGTGCCAGCAGCCCAAGGGCGACAGAGAACACTGAAGCTTTCTTT.

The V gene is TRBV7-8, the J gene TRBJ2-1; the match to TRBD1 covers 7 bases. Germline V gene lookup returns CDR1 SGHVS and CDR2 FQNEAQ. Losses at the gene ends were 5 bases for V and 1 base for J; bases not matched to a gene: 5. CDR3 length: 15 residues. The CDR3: CASSRQGLSYNEQFF. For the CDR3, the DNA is TGTGCCAGCAGCAGACAGGGCCTATCCTACAATGAGCAGTTCTTC.

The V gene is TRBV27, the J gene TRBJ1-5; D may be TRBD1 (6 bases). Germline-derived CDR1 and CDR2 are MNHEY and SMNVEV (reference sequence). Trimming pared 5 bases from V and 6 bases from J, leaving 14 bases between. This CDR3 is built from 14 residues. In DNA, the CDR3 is TGTGCCAGCAGTATCACAGGGCCGGCTCAGCCCCAGCATTTT. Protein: CASSITGPAQPQHF.

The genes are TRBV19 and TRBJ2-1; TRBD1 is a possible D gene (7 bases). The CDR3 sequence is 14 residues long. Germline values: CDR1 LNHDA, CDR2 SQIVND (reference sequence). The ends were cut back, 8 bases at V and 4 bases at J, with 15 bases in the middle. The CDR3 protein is CASSRGTSYNEQFF. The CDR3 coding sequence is TGTGCCAGTTCCAGGGGGACTTCTTACAATGAGCAGTTCTTC.

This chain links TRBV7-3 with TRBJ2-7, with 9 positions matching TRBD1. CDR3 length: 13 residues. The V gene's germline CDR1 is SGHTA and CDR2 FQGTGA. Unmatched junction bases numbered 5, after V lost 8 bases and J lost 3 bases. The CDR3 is CASGQGRFYEQYF. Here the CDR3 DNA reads TGTGCCAGCGGACAGGGGAGATTCTACGAGCAGTACTTC.

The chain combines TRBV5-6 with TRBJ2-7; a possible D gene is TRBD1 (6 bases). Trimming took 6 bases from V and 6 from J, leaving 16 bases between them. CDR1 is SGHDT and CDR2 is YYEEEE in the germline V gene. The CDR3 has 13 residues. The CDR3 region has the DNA TGTGCCAGCAAGTCGCAGGGGCCCGGCGAGCAGTACTTC. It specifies CASKSQGPGEQYF.

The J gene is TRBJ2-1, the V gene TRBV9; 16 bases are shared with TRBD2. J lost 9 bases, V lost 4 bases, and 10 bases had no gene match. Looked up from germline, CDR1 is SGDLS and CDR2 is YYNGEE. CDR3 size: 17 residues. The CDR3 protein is CASSSGTSGGAGVEQFF. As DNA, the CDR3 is TGTGCCAGCAGCTCCGGGACTAGCGGGGGGGCGGGTGTTGAGCAGTTCTTC.

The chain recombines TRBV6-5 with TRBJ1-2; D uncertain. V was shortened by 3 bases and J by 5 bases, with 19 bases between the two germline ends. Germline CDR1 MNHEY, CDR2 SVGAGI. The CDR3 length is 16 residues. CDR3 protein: CASSYRPPEGGYGYTF. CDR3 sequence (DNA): TGTGCCAGCAGTTATCGACCTCCCGAGGGAGGGTATGGCTACACCTTC.